This TCR beta chain was captured in a study of regulatory T cells in long-lasting Graves disease. Study-wide context: It was over 5 years of antithyroid drugs, with positive TSH receptor antibodies, that meant persistent Graves' disease.

This clonotype was observed a few times. The antigen remains undetermined. As for time point: persistent/refractory GD, antithyroid drugs over 5 years with positive TRAb. PBMCs provided the RNA from which the TCR library was made. Both iRepertoire HTBI primers and Arm-PCR of CDR3 regions were used to build the TCR beta libraries. TCRdb reprocessed the multiplex PCR reads with MiXCR, giving one entry per CDR3 protein. The sample includes a few hundred thousand distinct CDR3 sequences, roughly 20% seen only once; the top ten take 25% to 30%. Study findings and constraints: Those with persistent Graves' had less TCR diversity than newly diagnosed patients.

The CDR3 consists of 11 residues. The V end lost 5 bases, the J end lost 5 bases, and 10 bases lay between the germline ends. Germline V gene lookup returns CDR1 DFQATT and CDR2 SNEGSKA (reference sequence). J is TRBJ2-7 and V is TRBV20-1; D is unclear. The specimen was peripheral blood mononuclear cells (PBMCs), collected when the disease was refractory, from a patient treated with antithyroid drugs. The sequence was collected from a woman between 40 and 50 years old with Graves disease. The CDR3 here is CSAARTDEQYF. CDR3 in DNA: TGCAGTGCTGCTAGGACCGACGAGCAGTACTTC.